This T cell receptor beta chain was documented in a study of T cells expressing NK-cell markers. Looking at the study overall: Sorted CD3+CD56-NKG2C+, CD3+CD56+NKG2C+ and CD3+CD56+NKG2C- T cells supplied the TCR beta repertoires.

TCRdb reanalyzed the 5' RACE reads, giving one entry per CDR3 protein sequence and no DNA. The listing contains 350,000 to 400,000 distinct CDR3 sequences. The sequenced sample was blood T cells: a sorted CD56 or NKG2C T cell subset, CD4+ or CD8+ T cells, or bulk PBMC T cells (not recorded which). The receptor's source is a woman aged 45-65 years in good health.

CDR3 amino acids: CASSQDRAVNQPQHF. V and J are TRBV4-1 and TRBJ1-5. Per germline, CDR1 MGHRA and CDR2 YSYEKL. The CDR3 has 15 amino acids.